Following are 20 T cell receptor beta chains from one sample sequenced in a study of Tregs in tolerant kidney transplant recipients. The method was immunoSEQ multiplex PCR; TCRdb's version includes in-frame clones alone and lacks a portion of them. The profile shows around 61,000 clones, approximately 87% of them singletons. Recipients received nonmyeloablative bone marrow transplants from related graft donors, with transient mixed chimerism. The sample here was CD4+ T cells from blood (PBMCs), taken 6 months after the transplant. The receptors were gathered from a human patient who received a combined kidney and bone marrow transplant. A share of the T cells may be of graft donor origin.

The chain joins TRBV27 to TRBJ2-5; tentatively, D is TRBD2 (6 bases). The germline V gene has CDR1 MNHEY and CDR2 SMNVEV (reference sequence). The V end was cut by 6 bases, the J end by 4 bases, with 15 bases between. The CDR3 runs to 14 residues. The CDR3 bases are TGTGCCAGCAGCCGATTAGCGGAGGGAGAGACCCAGTACTTC. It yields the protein CASSRLAEGETQYF.

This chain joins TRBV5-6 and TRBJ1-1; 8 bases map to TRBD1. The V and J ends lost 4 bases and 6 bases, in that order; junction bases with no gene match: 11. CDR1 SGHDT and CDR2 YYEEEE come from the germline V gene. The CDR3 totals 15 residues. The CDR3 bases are TGTGCCAGCAGCGTGACAGGGGAAAAATTTCCTGAAGCTTTCTTT. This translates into CASSVTGEKFPEAFF.

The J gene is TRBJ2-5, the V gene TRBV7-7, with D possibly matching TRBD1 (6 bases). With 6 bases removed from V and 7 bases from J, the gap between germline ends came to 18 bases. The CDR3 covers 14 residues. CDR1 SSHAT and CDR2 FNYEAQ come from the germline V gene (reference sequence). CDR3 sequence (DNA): TGTGCCAGCAGTTTCGACAGGACGCCAGGGACCCAGTACTTC. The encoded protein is CASSFDRTPGTQYF.

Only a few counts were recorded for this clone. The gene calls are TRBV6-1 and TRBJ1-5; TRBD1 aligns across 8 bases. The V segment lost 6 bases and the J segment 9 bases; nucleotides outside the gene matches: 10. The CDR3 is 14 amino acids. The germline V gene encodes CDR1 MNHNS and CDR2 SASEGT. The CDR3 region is CASRGTGGIGPQHF. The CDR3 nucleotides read TGTGCCAGCAGGGGTACAGGGGGAATTGGGCCCCAGCATTTT.

CDR3 nucleotides: TGTGCCAGCAGCCCTCGGACTACCCGAGGGTACGAGCAGTACTTC. This sequence encodes CASSPRTTRGYEQYF. V and J are TRBV9 and TRBJ2-7; possibly TRBD2 for D (6 bases). CDR1 SGDLS and CDR2 YYNGEE come from the germline V gene. Trimming took off 4 bases at V and 4 bases at J, with 18 bases between the two ends. The CDR3 runs to 15 residues. Variable domain in full (rest from reference TRBV9 and TRBJ2-7): DSGVTQTPKHLITATGQRVTLRCSPRSGDLSVYWYQQSLDQGLQFLIQYYNGEERAKGNILERFSAQQFPDLHSELNLSSLELGDSALYFCASSPRTTRGYEQYFGPGTRLTVT.

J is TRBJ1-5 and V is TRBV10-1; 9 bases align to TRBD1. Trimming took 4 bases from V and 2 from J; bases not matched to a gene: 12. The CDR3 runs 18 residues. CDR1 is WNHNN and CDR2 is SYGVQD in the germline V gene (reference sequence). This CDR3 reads CASSVISYRGRGNQPQHF. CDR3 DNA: TGCGCCAGCAGTGTCATTTCTTACAGGGGGCGCGGCAATCAGCCCCAGCATTTT.

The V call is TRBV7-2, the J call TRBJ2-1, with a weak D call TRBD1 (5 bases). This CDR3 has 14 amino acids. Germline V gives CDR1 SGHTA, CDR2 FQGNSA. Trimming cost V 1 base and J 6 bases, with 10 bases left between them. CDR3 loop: CASSLGQGGNEQFF. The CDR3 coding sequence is TGTGCCAGCAGCTTAGGCCAGGGCGGCAATGAGCAGTTCTTC.

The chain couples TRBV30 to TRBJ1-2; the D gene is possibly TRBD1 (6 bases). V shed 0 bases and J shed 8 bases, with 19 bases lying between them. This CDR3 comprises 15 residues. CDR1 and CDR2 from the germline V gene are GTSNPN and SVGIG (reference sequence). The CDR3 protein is CAWSVGGRGAEGYTF. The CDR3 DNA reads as TGTGCCTGGAGTGTAGGGGGGAGGGGAGCGGAGGGCTACACCTTC. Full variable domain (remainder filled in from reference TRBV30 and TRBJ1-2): SQTIHQWPATLVQPVGSPLSLECTVEGTSNPNLYWYRQAAGRGLQLLFYSVGIGQISSEVPQNLSASRPQDRQFILSSKKLLLSDSGFYLCAWSVGGRGAEGYTFGSGTRLTVV.

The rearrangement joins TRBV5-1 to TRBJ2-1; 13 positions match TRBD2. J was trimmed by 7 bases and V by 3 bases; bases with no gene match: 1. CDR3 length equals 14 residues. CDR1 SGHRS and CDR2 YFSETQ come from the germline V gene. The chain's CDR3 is CASSWTSGGNEQFF. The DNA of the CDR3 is TGCGCCAGCAGCTGGACTAGCGGGGGTAATGAGCAGTTCTTC.

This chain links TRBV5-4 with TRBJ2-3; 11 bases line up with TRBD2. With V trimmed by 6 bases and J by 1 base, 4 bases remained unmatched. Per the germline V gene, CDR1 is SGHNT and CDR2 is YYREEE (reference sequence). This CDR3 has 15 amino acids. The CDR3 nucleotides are TGTGCCAGCACCCAGGGACTAGCGGGCACAGATACGCAGTATTTT. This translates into CASTQGLAGTDTQYF.

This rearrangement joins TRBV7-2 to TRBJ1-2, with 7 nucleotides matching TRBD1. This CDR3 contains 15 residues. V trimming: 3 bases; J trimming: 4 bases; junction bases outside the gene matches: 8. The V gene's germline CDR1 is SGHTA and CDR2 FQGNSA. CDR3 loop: CASSFTGEGVYGYTF. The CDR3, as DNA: TGTGCCAGCAGCTTTACAGGGGAAGGTGTCTATGGCTACACCTTC.

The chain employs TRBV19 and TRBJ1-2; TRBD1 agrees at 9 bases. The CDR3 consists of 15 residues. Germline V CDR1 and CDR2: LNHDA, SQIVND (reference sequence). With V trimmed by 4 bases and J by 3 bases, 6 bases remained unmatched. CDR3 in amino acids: CASSTHRTGDYGYTF. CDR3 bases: TGTGCCAGTAGTACCCATCGGACAGGGGACTATGGCTACACCTTC.

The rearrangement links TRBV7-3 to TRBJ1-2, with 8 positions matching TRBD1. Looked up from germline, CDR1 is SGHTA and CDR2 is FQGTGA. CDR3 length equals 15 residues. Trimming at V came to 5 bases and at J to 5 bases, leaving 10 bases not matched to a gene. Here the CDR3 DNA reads TGTGCCAGCAGCCTTTATCCGGGACAGGAGTATGGCTACACCTTC. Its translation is CASSLYPGQEYGYTF. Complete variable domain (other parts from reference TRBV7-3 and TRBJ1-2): GAGVSQTPSNKVTEKGKYVELRCDPISGHTALYWYRQSLGQGPEFLIYFQGTGAADDSGLPNDRFFAVRPEGSVSTLKIQRTERGDSAVYLCASSLYPGQEYGYTFGSGTRLTVV.

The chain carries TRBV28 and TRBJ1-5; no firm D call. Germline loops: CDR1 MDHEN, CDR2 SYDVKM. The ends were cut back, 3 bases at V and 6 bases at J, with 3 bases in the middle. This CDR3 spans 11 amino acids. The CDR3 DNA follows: TGTGCCAGCAGTTTTAGTCAGCCCCAGCATTTT. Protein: CASSFSQPQHF.

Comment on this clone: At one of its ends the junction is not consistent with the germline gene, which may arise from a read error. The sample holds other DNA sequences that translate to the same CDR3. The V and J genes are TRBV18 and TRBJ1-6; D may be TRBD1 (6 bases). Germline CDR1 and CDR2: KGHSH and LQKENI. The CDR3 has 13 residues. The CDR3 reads CASSPDRNSPLHF. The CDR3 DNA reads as TGTGCCAGCTCACCAGACAGGAATTCCCCCCTCCACTTT. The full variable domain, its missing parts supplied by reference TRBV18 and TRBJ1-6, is NAGVMQNPRHLVRRRGQEARLRCSPMKGHSHVYWYRQLPEEGLKFMVYLQKENIIDESGMPKERFSAEFPKEGPSILRIQQVVRGDSAAYFCASSPDRNSPLHFGNGTRLTVT.

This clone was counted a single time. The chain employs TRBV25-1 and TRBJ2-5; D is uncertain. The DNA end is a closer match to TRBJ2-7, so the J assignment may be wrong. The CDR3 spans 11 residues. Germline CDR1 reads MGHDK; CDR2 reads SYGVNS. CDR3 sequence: CASSEYYEQYF. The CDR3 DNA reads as TGTGCCAGCAGTGAATATTACGAGCAGTACTTC.

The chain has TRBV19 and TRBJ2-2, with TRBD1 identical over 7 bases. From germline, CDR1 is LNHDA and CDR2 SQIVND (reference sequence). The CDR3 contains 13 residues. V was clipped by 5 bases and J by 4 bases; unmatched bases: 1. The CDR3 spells CASSWDSTGELFF. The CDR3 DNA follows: TGTGCCAGTAGTTGGGACAGCACCGGGGAGCTGTTTTTT.

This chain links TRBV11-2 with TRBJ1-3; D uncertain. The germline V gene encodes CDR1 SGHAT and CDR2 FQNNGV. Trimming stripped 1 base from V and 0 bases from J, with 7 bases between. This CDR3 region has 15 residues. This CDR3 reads CASSLGGNSGNTIYF. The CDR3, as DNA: TGTGCCAGCAGCTTAGGCGGAAACTCTGGAAACACCATATATTTT.

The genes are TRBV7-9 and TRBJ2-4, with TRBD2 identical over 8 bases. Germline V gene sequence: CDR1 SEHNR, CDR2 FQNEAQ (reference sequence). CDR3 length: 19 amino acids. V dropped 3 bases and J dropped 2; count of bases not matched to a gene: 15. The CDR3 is CASSLEAAVREATKNIQYF. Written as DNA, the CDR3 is TGTGCCAGCAGCTTGGAGGCAGCGGTGCGGGAGGCCACCAAAAACATTCAGTACTTC.

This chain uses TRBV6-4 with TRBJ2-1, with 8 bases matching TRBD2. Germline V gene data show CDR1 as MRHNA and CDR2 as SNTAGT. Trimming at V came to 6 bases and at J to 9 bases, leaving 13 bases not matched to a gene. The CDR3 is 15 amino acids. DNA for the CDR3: TGTGCCAGCAGGGTGGTAACGGGGGGGTTATGTGAGCAGTTCTTC. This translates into CASRVVTGGLCEQFF.